These 10 T cell receptor beta chains were all obtained from the same sample, sequenced in a study of shared clonotypes between healthy human individuals. Data came from immunoSEQ multiplex PCR; TCRdb stores just in-frame clones and leaves some out. This sample has millions of clones; about 92% occur once, and the top ten carry 0.39%. The specimen was naive CD4+ T cells from PBMCs. Subset denoted: CD45RA+ positively selected. The receptor source for this set is a young man in good health. Some clones in this sample may be carry-over from other donors' samples.

The V call is TRBV7-9, the J call TRBJ2-3; D call uncertain. Trimming cost V 3 bases and J 0 bases, with 10 bases left between them. The CDR3 has 15 residues. Per germline, CDR1 SEHNR and CDR2 FQNEAQ (reference sequence). The CDR3 sequence is CASSLEATSTDTQYF. In nucleotides, the CDR3 is TGTGCCAGCAGCTTGGAAGCGACGAGCACAGATACGCAGTATTTT.

A single count supports this clone. The chain uses TRBV6-1 and TRBJ1-2; TRBD1 is a possible D gene (5 bases). Looked up from germline, CDR1 is MNHNS and CDR2 is SASEGT. This CDR3 contains 13 residues. V was clipped by 6 bases and J by 4 bases, with 12 bases between them. CDR3 loop: CASRGGIVYGYTF. The CDR3 DNA follows: TGTGCCAGCAGGGGGGGGATCGTCTATGGCTACACCTTC.

A word on this clone: Other DNA sequences within the sample encode an identical CDR3. The rearrangement links TRBV30 to TRBJ1-4, with D possibly TRBD1 on 6 matching bases. CDR1 is GTSNPN, CDR2 SVGIG, per germline (reference sequence). Trimming cost V 0 bases and J 5 bases, with 10 bases left between them. The CDR3 has 14 residues. CDR3 nucleotides: TGTGCCTGGAGTGTAGGGGGGAGAAATGAAAAACTGTTTTTT. This sequence encodes CAWSVGGRNEKLFF. Full variable domain (remainder filled in from reference TRBV30 and TRBJ1-4): SQTIHQWPATLVQPVGSPLSLECTVEGTSNPNLYWYRQAAGRGLQLLFYSVGIGQISSEVPQNLSASRPQDRQFILSSKKLLLSDSGFYLCAWSVGGRNEKLFFGSGTQLSVL.

The genes are TRBV29-1 and TRBJ2-2, with 9 bases aligning to TRBD1. Germline V gives CDR1 SQVTM, CDR2 ANQGSEA. V was clipped by 1 base and J by 6 bases; unmatched bases: 6. This CDR3 contains 15 residues. In nucleotides, the CDR3 is TGCAGCGTTGAAGGCTGGGGACAGGGCTCCGGGGAGCTGTTTTTT. This translates into CSVEGWGQGSGELFF.

J is TRBJ1-4 and V is TRBV15, with D possibly matching TRBD1 (5 bases). Germline CDR1 is LNHNV and CDR2 is YYDKDF (reference sequence). The CDR3 runs 14 residues. Trimming shortened V by 8 bases and J by 3 bases, and 13 bases separated the two germline ends. The CDR3 reads CATAYRTANEKLFF. DNA of the CDR3: TGTGCCACCGCCTACAGGACGGCTAATGAAAAACTGTTTTTT.

CDR3 region: CASSLPRRDGPYEQYF. As DNA, the CDR3 is TGCGCCAGCAGCCTGCCCAGACGGGACGGTCCCTACGAGCAGTACTTC. The chain links TRBV5-1 to TRBJ2-7; perhaps D is TRBD1 or TRBD2 (5 bases each). The CDR3 spans 16 residues. The V gene's germline CDR1 is SGHRS and CDR2 YFSETQ. V was shortened by 4 bases and J by 2 bases, with 19 bases between the two germline ends. The full variable domain, in which reference TRBV5-1 and TRBJ2-7 provide the parts outside the CDR3, is KAGVTQTPRYLIKTRGQQVTLSCSPISGHRSVSWYQQTPGQGLQFLFEYFSETQRNKGNFPGRFSGRQFSNSRSEMNVSTLELGDSALYLCASSLPRRDGPYEQYFGPGTRLTVT.

The rearrangement links TRBV7-9 to TRBJ2-5, with TRBD1 identical over 7 bases. After removal of 5 bases from V and 0 bases from J, the junction contained 3 bases not matched to a gene. There are 14 residues in the CDR3. Looked up from germline, CDR1 is SEHNR and CDR2 is FQNEAQ (reference sequence). The CDR3 region has the DNA TGTGCCAGCAGCCCAGGACAGGACCAAGAGACCCAGTACTTC. Its translation is CASSPGQDQETQYF.

The chain combines TRBV7-3 with TRBJ2-3; 10 bases agree with TRBD2. The trim removed 0 bases at V and 6 bases at J, leaving 12 bases unmatched. The CDR3 extends over 18 amino acids. CDR1 and CDR2 (germline): SGHTA, FQGTGA. CDR3: CASSLTGRASGSGDTQYF. CDR3 in DNA: TGTGCCAGCAGCTTAACAGGTCGGGCTAGCGGGAGCGGGGATACGCAGTATTTT.

The chain couples TRBV28 to TRBJ2-7, with 8 bases lining up with TRBD2. The CDR3 is made up of 15 amino acids. Germline V CDR1 and CDR2: MDHEN, SYDVKM. V dropped 2 bases and J dropped 7; count of bases not matched to a gene: 10. The CDR3: CASSLGTRGQGEQYF. The CDR3 DNA is TGTGCCAGCAGTTTAGGGACTAGAGGCCAGGGGGAGCAGTACTTC.

This clone was counted a single time. This sequence joins TRBV6-6 and TRBJ1-2; D is unclear. This CDR3 has 11 amino acids. Germline CDR1 is MNHNY and CDR2 is SVGAGI (reference sequence). With 0 bases removed from V and 7 bases from J, the gap between germline ends came to 3 bases. The CDR3 protein is CASSYSLGYTF. The CDR3 coding sequence is TGTGCCAGCAGTTACTCTCTTGGCTACACCTTC.